The 14 T cell receptor beta chains below were found in one sample sequenced in a study of human T cells and chemical hapten exposure. Documented time point: patch test 1, 2 weeks after DPC sensitization. Treatment meaning: therapeutic diphenylcyclopropenone sensitization with weekly scalp DPC. TCRdb itself ran the RACE reads through MiXCR, one entry per CDR3 protein. The data contain 150,000 to 200,000 distinct CDR3 sequences, more than 12% of them singletons. This material consisted of whole blood, taken in connection with sensitization to the hapten diphenylcyclopropenone (DPC). These receptors all come from a woman in her twenties or thirties with alopecia areata. Some clones in this sample may be carry-over from other donors' samples.

In this sample, this clonotype turned up a few times. The chain links TRBV10-3 to TRBJ2-5, with 9 positions matching TRBD1. The V and J ends lost 0 bases and 5 bases, in that order; junction bases with no gene match: 4. CDR3 size: 15 residues. The germline V gene has CDR1 ENHRY and CDR2 SYGVKD. As DNA, the CDR3 is TGTGCCATCAGTGAGTCCGGGACAGGGCATGAGACCCAGTACTTC. This sequence encodes CAISESGTGHETQYF.

This clonotype was seen a handful of times. This chain connects TRBV5-1 to TRBJ2-2, with 7 nucleotides matching TRBD2. CDR1 is SGHRS, CDR2 YFSETQ, per germline. J gave up 8 bases and V 1 base, and 14 bases lay outside the gene matches. The CDR3 consists of 17 residues. CDR3 sequence: CASSLPALAADLGELFF. In DNA, the CDR3 is TGCGCCAGCAGCTTGCCGGCCCTAGCGGCGGACCTGGGGGAGCTGTTTTTT.

In its sample, this clonotype was seen many times. V and J are TRBV11-2 and TRBJ1-2; D gene unclear. The CDR3 is 14 amino acids. V was clipped by 3 bases and J by 4 bases, with 12 bases between them. The germline gives CDR1 SGHAT, CDR2 FQNNGV. The DNA of the CDR3 is TGTGCCAGCAGCTTCGCGGGTATATCCTATGGCTACACCTTC. Its protein product is CASSFAGISYGYTF.

V and J are TRBV5-1 and TRBJ1-1; maybe TRBD1 (5 bases). CDR1 is SGHRS, CDR2 YFSETQ, per germline. The CDR3 runs to 14 residues. The V end lost 2 bases, the J end lost 1 base, and 9 bases lay between the germline ends. CDR3 nucleotides: TGCGCCAGCAGCTTAGGACACGGGAACACTGAAGCTTTCTTT. Protein: CASSLGHGNTEAFF.

The V gene is TRBV27, the J gene TRBJ2-7; D tentatively reads TRBD1 or TRBD2 (5 bases each). Trimming left V 8 bases short and J 4 bases short, with 18 bases between. Germline CDR1 and CDR2: MNHEY and SMNVEV (reference sequence). The CDR3 has 14 amino acids. The CDR3 DNA reads as TGTGCCAGCGGGGGTGGCAGGAGACAGTACGAGCAGTACTTC. Residues: CASGGGRRQYEQYF.

The rearrangement joins TRBV18 to TRBJ1-3; a possible D gene is TRBD1 (6 bases). The CDR3 has 13 amino acids. Germline V lookup: CDR1 KGHSH, CDR2 LQKENI. The V and J ends lost 6 bases and 3 bases respectively, with 9 bases between them. CDR3 in amino acids: CASSGADGNTIYF. In nucleotides, the CDR3 is TGTGCCAGCTCGGGGGCTGATGGAAACACCATATATTTT. Looking up the rest from reference TRBV18 and TRBJ1-3 gives the full variable domain: NAGVMQNPRHLVRRRGQEARLRCSPMKGHSHVYWYRQLPEEGLKFMVYLQKENIIDESGMPKERFSAEFPKEGPSILRIQQVVRGDSAAYFCASSGADGNTIYFGEGSWLTVV.

At least ten counts were recorded for this clonotype. The rearrangement links TRBV6-2 or TRBV6-3 to TRBJ2-4; TRBD2 is a possible D gene (6 bases). Trimming removed 7 bases from V and 2 bases from J, with 12 bases in between. The CDR3 has 14 amino acids. The germline V gene encodes CDR1 MNHEY and CDR2 SVGEGT. DNA for the CDR3: TGTGCCAGCACCTGGGGAGGATCCAAAAACATTCAGTACTTC. This gives the protein CASTWGGSKNIQYF.

V usage is TRBV7-2 and J usage is TRBJ2-1; D is possibly TRBD1 (6 bases). The germline gives CDR1 SGHTA, CDR2 FQGNSA. The CDR3 is 13 amino acids. Trimming removed 1 base from V and 7 bases from J, with 8 bases in between. For the CDR3, the DNA is TGTGCCAGCAGCTTAGGGACAGAGAATGAGCAGTTCTTC. Amino acid sequence: CASSLGTENEQFF.

Ten or more counts support this clonotype. This chain links TRBV2 with TRBJ1-5; D is perhaps TRBD1 (5 bases). From germline, CDR1 is SNHLY and CDR2 FYNNEI. V was cut by 4 bases and J by 2 bases, with 9 bases left in between. There are 14 residues in the CDR3. The CDR3 DNA reads as TGTGCCAGCAGTGCTGGACAAGGCAATCAGCCCCAGCATTTT. Translating it yields CASSAGQGNQPQHF.

This clonotype was detected ten times or more. This chain links TRBV20-1 with TRBJ2-3; 8 nucleotides align to TRBD2. The CDR3 is made up of 18 amino acids. CDR1 and CDR2 from the germline V gene are DFQATT and SNEGSKA (reference sequence). V lost 3 bases, J lost 6 bases, and 20 bases stayed unmatched. The CDR3 loop is CSASGGLMRTSIFDTQYF. CDR3 in DNA: TGCAGTGCTAGCGGCGGGCTTATGAGGACTAGCATATTCGATACGCAGTATTTT.

In this sample, this clonotype turned up a few times. This chain joins TRBV28 and TRBJ2-1; no firm D call. Germline CDR1 is MDHEN and CDR2 is SYDVKM. V lost 7 bases, J lost 9 bases, and 13 bases lay in between. The CDR3 contains 12 residues. The CDR3 is CASTTHWGEQFF. In DNA form, the CDR3 reads TGTGCCAGCACTACACATTGGGGTGAGCAGTTCTTC.

In this sample, this clonotype turned up a few times. The chain links TRBV7-9 to TRBJ1-2; D remains ambiguous. This CDR3 comprises 16 residues. Germline V gene data show CDR1 as SEHNR and CDR2 as FQNEAQ (reference sequence). Trimming stripped 6 bases from V and 0 bases from J, with 17 bases between. The CDR3 nucleotides are TGTGCCAGCAGTCCATCGGGAGACCGAGCTAACTATGGCTACACCTTC. It encodes CASSPSGDRANYGYTF. The entire variable domain, with the rest obtained from reference TRBV7-9 and TRBJ1-2, is as follows: DTGVSQNPRHKITKRGQNVTFRCDPISEHNRLYWYRQTLGQGPEFLTYFQNEAQLEKSRLLSDRFSAERPKGSFSTLEIQRTEQGDSAMYLCASSPSGDRANYGYTFGSGTRLTVV.

V and J are TRBV5-8 and TRBJ2-7; perhaps TRBD2 as D (6 bases). The CDR3 has 17 residues. V dropped 2 bases and J dropped 2 bases, with 20 bases sitting between them. Germline CDR1 is SGHTS and CDR2 is YDEGEE. The CDR3 region is CASSLGGWRGLTYEQYF. The CDR3 bases are TGTGCCAGCAGCTTAGGAGGTTGGCGGGGTCTTACCTACGAGCAGTACTTC.

This clonotype was detected only a few times. The rearrangement uses TRBV6-2 or TRBV6-3 and TRBJ2-1; 7 bases align to TRBD2. V was pared by 6 bases and J by 1 base, with 12 bases of the junction left unmatched. The CDR3 length is 17 residues. The V gene's germline CDR1 is MNHEY and CDR2 SVGEGT. CDR3 nucleotide sequence: TGTGCCAGCAGGGGGGGGTTCGGTTCGAGTTCCTACAATGAGCAGTTCTTC. It codes for CASRGGFGSSSYNEQFF.